These 27 T cell receptor beta chains were sequenced from one sample in a study of T cells after yellow fever vaccination. Each CDR3 protein gets one entry after TCRdb re-called the 5' RACE reads with MiXCR. The sample consists of around 120,000 distinct CDR3 sequences, roughly 15% of them appearing once. The sequenced sample was CD8+ T cells sorted from PBMCs, obtained 5 days after the yellow fever booster vaccination. Receptors originate from a man younger than 30 who received the YFV17D yellow fever vaccine.

This chain joins TRBV7-7 and TRBJ2-7, with 9 bases matching TRBD1. CDR1 is SSHAT and CDR2 is FNYEAQ in the germline V gene (reference sequence). CDR3 length: 14 residues. Trimming removed 4 bases from V and 4 bases from J; junction bases left unmatched: 5. Written as DNA, the CDR3 is TGTGCCAGCAGCTCGGGACAGGGAGATTACGAGCAGTACTTC. Its protein product is CASSSGQGDYEQYF.

The sample holds a few counts of this clonotype. The rearrangement links TRBV7-9 to TRBJ2-2; D is perhaps TRBD2 (7 bases). The CDR3 has 16 amino acids. Germline V CDR1 and CDR2: SEHNR, FQNEAQ (reference sequence). V lost 0 bases and J 3 bases, leaving 11 bases between the germline ends. DNA of the CDR3: TGTGCCAGCAGCTTAGCGCCGGGGGGCGACACCGGGGAGCTGTTTTTT. Translation: CASSLAPGGDTGELFF.

This clonotype came up many times. This chain joins TRBV27 and TRBJ2-2; D ambiguous. Trimming took off 2 bases at V and 5 bases at J, with 6 bases between the two ends. CDR3 size: 13 residues. Germline V gene lookup returns CDR1 MNHEY and CDR2 SMNVEV (reference sequence). DNA for the CDR3: TGTGCCAGCAGTTTAAGCCTAACCGGGGAGCTGTTTTTT. This gives the protein CASSLSLTGELFF.

A few counts support this clonotype. The rearrangement uses TRBV27 and TRBJ2-1; D tentatively reads TRBD1 or TRBD2 (5 bases each). The CDR3 has 14 amino acids. Germline V lookup: CDR1 MNHEY, CDR2 SMNVEV (reference sequence). Trimming left V 7 bases short and J 7 bases short, with 17 bases between. CDR3 DNA sequence: TGTGCCAGCACCCGACCGGGACCACGGAATGAGCAGTTCTTC. Protein sequence: CASTRPGPRNEQFF.

A note on this clonotype: One end of the junction varies from germline; a read error may be responsible. The chain carries TRBV5-6 and TRBJ2-1; 10 bases align to TRBD2. CDR3 size: 15 residues. The germline gives CDR1 SGHDT, CDR2 YYEEEE. The CDR3: CASRLGLASYNEQFF. CDR3 sequence (DNA): TGTGCCAGCAGGTTGGGACTAGCGTCCTACAATGAGCAGTTCTTC.

In this sample, this clonotype turned up a few times. The chain employs TRBV7-6 and TRBJ2-3, with D maybe TRBD2 (7 bases). The CDR3 length is 19 residues. Trimming removed 5 bases at V and 6 bases at J, with 30 bases between. In germline, CDR1 is SGHVS, CDR2 FNYEAQ. CDR3 DNA sequence: TGTGCCAGCAGCCGCGACCACCCTACAGGGAGGGGGACCCCGGATACGCAGTATTTT. The encoded protein is CASSRDHPTGRGTPDTQYF.

This rearrangement joins TRBV9 to TRBJ2-1; D gene uncertain. This CDR3 is 12 amino acids long. From germline, CDR1 is SGDLS and CDR2 YYNGEE. V lost 4 bases and J 10 bases, leaving 12 bases between the germline ends. CDR3 sequence reads: CASSPQAREQFF. DNA for the CDR3: TGTGCCAGCAGCCCCCAGGCCAGGGAGCAGTTCTTC.

The V gene is TRBV6-5, the J gene TRBJ1-4, with D possibly TRBD1 on 5 matching bases. Trimming took 4 bases from V and 3 from J, leaving 6 bases between them. Germline CDR1 MNHEY, CDR2 SVGAGI. The CDR3 loop spans 13 amino acids. The CDR3 DNA reads TGTGCCAGCAGTTGGGGCCCTAATGAAAAACTGTTTTTT. Its protein product is CASSWGPNEKLFF.

The chain carries TRBV4-2 and TRBJ2-7, with 12 bases lining up with TRBD2. The CDR3 runs to 15 residues. Germline CDR1 is LGHNA and CDR2 is YNFKEQ. V lost 2 bases to trimming and J lost 5 bases; unmatched junction nucleotides: 4. The CDR3 is CASSQQTSGGHEQYF. CDR3 coding DNA: TGTGCCAGCAGCCAACAGACTAGCGGGGGCCACGAGCAGTACTTC.

This clonotype has more than one count but fewer than ten. This chain connects TRBV12-3 or TRBV12-4 to TRBJ2-7; a possible D gene is TRBD1 (6 bases). The CDR3 sequence is 15 residues long. Trimming removed 6 bases from V and 7 bases from J, with 22 bases in between. The CDR3 DNA sequence: TGTGCCAGCAGCGCTCCGGACCGAACAGGGATTGAGCAGTACTTC. Amino acids: CASSAPDRTGIEQYF.

This clonotype came up a few times. The chain uses TRBV6-2 or TRBV6-3 and TRBJ2-2; 10 nucleotides match TRBD2. Germline V gene data show CDR1 as MNHEY and CDR2 as SVGEGT. V lost 3 bases to trimming and J lost 3 bases; unmatched junction nucleotides: 7. The CDR3 is 17 amino acids. CDR3 DNA sequence: TGTGCCAGCAGTTATGCCGGCCTAGCGGGGGACACCGGGGAGCTGTTTTTT. Translated: CASSYAGLAGDTGELFF.

The chain links TRBV4-3 to TRBJ1-2; 8 bases fit TRBD1. This CDR3 region has 19 residues. The germline V gene encodes CDR1 LGHNA and CDR2 YSLEER. With 2 bases clipped from V and 3 bases from J, the junction kept 17 bases outside the gene matches. The CDR3 bases are TGCGCCAGCAGCCAACTTTTCTCGACAGGGGAAGGGGGGGACTATGGCTACACCTTC. This sequence encodes CASSQLFSTGEGGDYGYTF.

The table lists this clonotype with many counts. This rearrangement joins TRBV13 to TRBJ2-7, with D tentatively TRBD1 or TRBD2 (5 bases each). The CDR3 sequence is 17 residues long. V was trimmed by 5 bases and J by 5 bases, leaving 25 bases between them. The germline V gene has CDR1 PRHDT and CDR2 FYEKMQ (reference sequence). Here the CDR3 reads CASSPGAVGSTSDEQYF. Written as DNA, the CDR3 is TGTGCCAGCAGCCCCGGGGCCGTAGGGTCCACAAGCGACGAGCAGTACTTC.

This clonotype has ten or more counts. V usage is TRBV7-7 and J usage is TRBJ2-5; 10 nucleotides agree with TRBD2. The CDR3 consists of 16 residues. The ends lost 2 bases at V and 4 bases at J; junction bases unmatched: 7. Germline V gene sequence: CDR1 SSHAT, CDR2 FNYEAQ (reference sequence). The CDR3 sequence is CASSLRGLAMLETQYF. The CDR3 region has the DNA TGTGCCAGCAGCTTAAGGGGACTAGCGATGCTAGAGACCCAGTACTTC.

The chain uses TRBV6-1 and TRBJ2-5; D may be TRBD1 or TRBD2 (5 bases each). This CDR3 contains 15 residues. The ends were cut back, 1 base at V and 3 bases at J, with 12 bases in the middle. Germline V gene data show CDR1 as MNHNS and CDR2 as SASEGT. DNA of the CDR3: TGTGCCAGCAGTGAAGGGGGACGATGGGAAGAGACCCAGTACTTC. Translating it yields CASSEGGRWEETQYF.

In its sample, this clonotype was seen a few times. V usage is TRBV10-2 and J usage is TRBJ2-1; 10 nucleotides match TRBD2. The CDR3 consists of 14 residues. V gave up 8 bases and J gave up 7 bases; unmatched junction bases: 8. The germline V gene encodes CDR1 WSHSY and CDR2 SAAADI. The CDR3 region is CASWSASGGNEQFF. The CDR3, as DNA: TGCGCCAGCTGGTCGGCTAGCGGGGGAAATGAGCAGTTCTTC.

This clonotype turned up a few times. The chain couples TRBV4-3 to TRBJ1-5; D gene unclear. CDR3 length: 13 amino acids. V was clipped by 3 bases and J by 0 bases, with 3 bases between them. CDR1 and CDR2 from the germline V gene are LGHNA and YSLEER. The CDR3 DNA sequence: TGCGCCAGCAGCCAGTATAGCAATCAGCCCCAGCATTTT. Encoded protein: CASSQYSNQPQHF.

This clonotype has more than one count but fewer than ten. This rearrangement joins TRBV20-1 to TRBJ1-6; no firm D call. The germline V gene has CDR1 DFQATT and CDR2 SNEGSKA (reference sequence). This CDR3 is 16 amino acids long. V lost 3 bases to trimming and J lost 0 bases, with 12 bases between them. CDR3 residues: CSARTQQSSYNSPLHF. The CDR3 DNA reads TGCAGTGCTAGGACCCAGCAAAGCTCCTATAATTCACCCCTCCACTTT.

The sample holds many counts of this clonotype. The rearrangement joins TRBV5-1 to TRBJ2-7, with 11 bases aligning to TRBD1. Losses at the gene ends were 0 bases for V and 5 bases for J; bases not matched to a gene: 4. Germline V lookup: CDR1 SGHRS, CDR2 YFSETQ. This CDR3 region has 15 residues. The CDR3 DNA reads TGCGCCAGCAGCTTGGAAGGACAGGGGGCGGACGAGCAGTACGTC. It is translated as CASSLEGQGADEQYV.

The CDR3 loop reads CASSATGGTYGYTF. DNA of the CDR3: TGCGCCAGCAGCGCGACAGGGGGTACCTATGGCTACACCTTC. The rearrangement links TRBV4-3 to TRBJ1-2, with TRBD1 identical over 9 bases. Trimming took 5 bases from V and 4 from J; bases not matched to a gene: 5. The CDR3 loop spans 14 amino acids. Germline V gene lookup returns CDR1 LGHNA and CDR2 YSLEER.

The table lists this clonotype with a few counts. V and J are TRBV7-8 and TRBJ2-5, with TRBD2 as a possible D gene (7 bases). Looked up from germline, CDR1 is SGHVS and CDR2 is FQNEAQ. This CDR3 spans 14 amino acids. V was cut by 3 bases and J by 5 bases, with 13 bases left in between. The CDR3 DNA sequence: TGTGCCAGCAGCTTCGAGGGAGGGGGGGAGACCCAGTACTTC. This encodes CASSFEGGGETQYF.

This clonotype was seen a few times. The rearrangement links TRBV4-1 to TRBJ2-5; D is undetermined. The CDR3 length is 15 residues. Germline lookup yields CDR1 MGHRA and CDR2 YSYEKL. Between the trimmed V and J ends, which lost 3 bases and 3 bases, there was a span of 14 bases. The CDR3: CASSQAPGRKETQYF. In DNA, the CDR3 is TGCGCCAGCAGCCAGGCTCCCGGACGGAAAGAGACCCAGTACTTC.

This clonotype came up a few times. This sequence joins TRBV6-1 and TRBJ2-2; a weak D match, TRBD2 (5 bases). The germline gives CDR1 MNHNS, CDR2 SASEGT. The CDR3 runs 14 residues. V was clipped by 7 bases and J by 4 bases, with 13 bases between them. The CDR3: CASKSRGGTGELFF. For the CDR3, the DNA is TGTGCCAGCAAATCCCGGGGTGGCACCGGGGAGCTGTTTTTT.

The chain has TRBV27 and TRBJ2-1; unclear D gene. Germline values: CDR1 MNHEY, CDR2 SMNVEV (reference sequence). CDR3 size: 13 residues. The V and J ends lost 2 bases and 10 bases respectively, with 12 bases between them. CDR3 amino acids: CASSLGGVREQFF. The CDR3 coding sequence is TGTGCCAGCAGTTTAGGTGGGGTTCGAGAGCAGTTCTTC.

This clonotype was detected only once. This rearrangement joins TRBV12-2 to TRBJ1-4; the table assigns TRBD1, which was not confirmed against the DNA. TRBV12-2 is listed as a pseudogene. This CDR3 region has 18 residues. DNA for the CDR3: TGTGCAAGTCGCTTTGTCCCCCAGGGGGGGGATACTAATGAAAAACTGTTTTTT. It translates to CASRFVPQGGDTNEKLFF.

This clonotype was seen more than once but under ten times. The chain uses TRBV29-1 and TRBJ1-2; D is unclear. With 6 bases removed from V and 4 bases from J, the gap between germline ends came to 9 bases. CDR1 and CDR2 (germline): SQVTM, ANQGSEA. CDR3 size: 11 residues. For the CDR3, the DNA is TGCAGCGTACCTTCGGGCTATGGCTACACCTTC. Its protein is CSVPSGYGYTF. Together with reference TRBV29-1 and TRBJ1-2, the CDR3 gives the full variable domain: SAVISQKPSRDICQRGTSLTIQCQVDSQVTMMFWYRQQPGQSLTLIATANQGSEATYESGFVIDKFPISRPNLTFSTLTVSNMSPEDSSIYLCSVPSGYGYTFGSGTRLTVV.

This clonotype was observed a single time. The chain carries TRBV6-2 or TRBV6-3 and TRBJ2-7; TRBD1 aligns across 10 bases. Germline trimming cut 4 bases from V and 3 bases from J; bases unmatched to any gene: 0. The CDR3 covers 13 residues. Germline lookup yields CDR1 MNHEY and CDR2 SVGEGT. This CDR3 reads CASSWTGGYEQYV. The DNA for the CDR3 is TGTGCCAGCAGTTGGACAGGGGGCTACGAGCAGTACGTC.